These 8 T cell receptor beta chains originate from one sample sequenced in a study of blood T cell repertoires in COVID-19. Assay: immunoSEQ multiplex PCR; the TCRdb copy retains only in-frame clones and omits some. This sample has approximately 130,000 clones, with approximately 85% found just once. Input material: peripheral blood. The receptors originated from a human donor in a cohort sampled during active COVID-19.

The chain recombines TRBV6-5 with TRBJ2-1; D unresolved. Germline V gives CDR1 MNHEY, CDR2 SVGAGI. This CDR3 has 14 amino acids. Trimming shortened V by 8 bases and J by 2 bases, and 13 bases separated the two germline ends. The CDR3 protein is CASGKTDAYNEQFF. The CDR3 DNA follows: TGTGCCAGCGGTAAAACAGACGCCTACAATGAGCAGTTCTTC.

The chain joins TRBV19 to TRBJ1-2; 7 bases match TRBD1. Looked up from germline, CDR1 is LNHDA and CDR2 is SQIVND (reference sequence). CDR3 length: 15 amino acids. V shed 5 bases and J 0 bases; nucleotides not matched to a gene: 6. The CDR3 bases are TGTGCCAGTAGTGGGACAGCGGAAACTAACTATGGCTACACCTTC. Translated: CASSGTAETNYGYTF.

The chain recombines TRBV7-7 with TRBJ2-5; the D gene is possibly TRBD1 (8 bases). The V gene lost 5 bases and the J gene lost 4 bases, with 17 bases spanning the gap. This CDR3 region has 15 residues. CDR1 SSHAT and CDR2 FNYEAQ come from the germline V gene (reference sequence). CDR3 residues: CASSVSTGGAETQYF. CDR3 nucleotides: TGTGCCAGCAGCGTCTCCACAGGGGGGGCAGAGACCCAGTACTTC.

This clone was recorded only once. The V and J genes are TRBV4-1 and TRBJ1-5; D not resolved. There are 15 residues in the CDR3. Trimming removed 6 bases at V and 1 base at J, with 13 bases between. Germline lookup yields CDR1 MGHRA and CDR2 YSYEKL. The CDR3 protein is CASSPTRGSNQPQHF. The CDR3 nucleotides are TGCGCCAGCAGTCCAACCCGCGGGAGCAATCAGCCCCAGCATTTT.

V gene TRBV5-1 combines with J gene TRBJ2-7, with 9 positions matching TRBD1. Unmatched junction bases numbered 1, after V lost 2 bases and J lost 1 base. This CDR3 has 14 residues. Germline values: CDR1 SGHRS, CDR2 YFSETQ. The CDR3 region has the DNA TGCGCCAGCAGCTTACAGGGGGCATCCTACGAGCAGTACTTC. It specifies CASSLQGASYEQYF.

As for this clone: At one boundary the junction diverges from the germline segment, which might be a read error. The CDR3 region has the DNA TGCAGCGTGGAAGGGGAGGTAGGGAACTATGGCTACACCTTC. Its protein is CSVEGEVGNYGYTF. The chain links TRBV29-1 to TRBJ1-2; the D gene is possibly TRBD1 (5 bases). Looked up from germline, CDR1 is SQVTM and CDR2 is ANQGSEA. This CDR3 is 14 amino acids long.

This clone has just a few counts. The J gene is TRBJ2-1, the V gene TRBV5-4; the match to TRBD2 covers 16 bases. V shed 4 bases, J shed 9 bases, and the junction held 7 bases outside the gene matches. The CDR3 extends over 16 amino acids. CDR1 is SGHNT and CDR2 is YYREEE in the germline V gene (reference sequence). The CDR3 DNA is TGTGCCAGCAGCGACGGGACTAGCGGGGGGGCCGCTGAGCAGTTCTTC. The encoded protein is CASSDGTSGGAAEQFF.

The chain recombines TRBV6-6 with TRBJ2-3; TRBD1 agrees at 7 bases. CDR1 and CDR2 from the germline V gene are MNHNY and SVGAGI (reference sequence). Trimming at V came to 7 bases and at J to 6 bases, leaving 4 bases not matched to a gene. The CDR3 runs to 12 residues. As DNA, the CDR3 is TGTGCCAGCACTGGGACAGACGATACGCAGTATTTT. Protein sequence: CASTGTDDTQYF.